The rows below give T cell receptor beta chains drawn from one sample of a study of blood T cell repertoires in COVID-19. Some clones are missing from TCRdb's copy, which holds only in-frame ones; the method was immunoSEQ multiplex PCR. The repertoire holds more than 350,000 clones, about 89% seen once, with 2.5% to 3.5% in the top ten. Sequencing was performed on peripheral blood. The receptor source for this set is a woman aged 30 to 39 with COVID-19, enrolled during active disease. The CDR3 runs from the conserved cysteine through the conserved F or W. Each record gives: clone size, D gene, J gene, V gene, CDR3 protein. D genes are given only for firm matches. For some rows the clone size is stated as once, few or many, or as a class when expanded; others skip it.

abundance: NA
d_gene: NA
j_gene: TRBJ2-2
v_gene: TRBV11-3
CDR3aa: CASSLDRGTGELFF

abundance: NA
d_gene: TRBD1
j_gene: TRBJ1-2
v_gene: TRBV4-3
CDR3aa: CASSRRQGGYGYTF

abundance: NA
d_gene: NA
j_gene: TRBJ1-6
v_gene: TRBV18
CDR3aa: CASSPVTGNSPLHF

abundance: once
d_gene: NA
j_gene: TRBJ1-5
v_gene: TRBV6-1
CDR3aa: CASSEYGTGTAGNQPQHF

abundance: NA
d_gene: NA
j_gene: TRBJ2-7
v_gene: TRBV7-9
CDR3aa: CASSLEERRQYF

abundance: NA
d_gene: NA
j_gene: TRBJ1-1
v_gene: TRBV12-3/TRBV12-4
CDR3aa: CASSFSQNTEAFF

abundance: once
d_gene: NA
j_gene: TRBJ1-2
v_gene: TRBV19
CDR3aa: CASSTGGGYTF

abundance: NA
d_gene: NA
j_gene: TRBJ1-5
v_gene: TRBV19
CDR3aa: CASSIGRGNQPQHF

abundance: NA
d_gene: TRBD1
j_gene: TRBJ2-3
v_gene: TRBV5-1
CDR3aa: CASSLAGQGTADTQYF

abundance: NA
d_gene: NA
j_gene: TRBJ2-2
v_gene: TRBV12-3/TRBV12-4
CDR3aa: CASTFVFGELFF

abundance: NA
d_gene: NA
j_gene: TRBJ1-1
v_gene: TRBV5-6
CDR3aa: CASSLDFRRDTEAFF

abundance: NA
d_gene: TRBD1
j_gene: TRBJ2-7
v_gene: TRBV14
CDR3aa: CASSQFWGQETYEQYF

abundance: NA
d_gene: NA
j_gene: TRBJ1-5
v_gene: TRBV11-2
CDR3aa: CASSKPDSYQPQHF

abundance: NA
d_gene: NA
j_gene: TRBJ2-1
v_gene: TRBV7-2
CDR3aa: CASSLGSSIYNEQFF

abundance: NA
d_gene: NA
j_gene: TRBJ1-1
v_gene: TRBV2
CDR3aa: CASTPGAMNTEAFF

abundance: NA
d_gene: NA
j_gene: TRBJ2-2
v_gene: TRBV2
CDR3aa: CASRLGPNTGELFF

abundance: once
d_gene: NA
j_gene: TRBJ2-7
v_gene: TRBV19
CDR3aa: CASNGESYEQYF

abundance: NA
d_gene: TRBD2
j_gene: TRBJ2-3
v_gene: TRBV9
CDR3aa: CASSIGTSGSLSTDTQYF

abundance: NA
d_gene: NA
j_gene: TRBJ1-4
v_gene: TRBV14
CDR3aa: CASSQDLGAVSEKLFF